What follows are 30 T cell receptor beta chains derived from one specimen sequenced in a study of a mutant IDH1 vaccine in newly diagnosed glioma. Their specific antigens are unknown. Time point reported: week 35, safety follow-up. It was 300 ug of mutant IDH1 20-mer peptide that made up each vaccine dose, given with topical imiquimod. Here immunoSEQ multiplex PCR was the method, and the copy in TCRdb shows in-frame clones only, minus some. The table lists around 69,000 clones, around 87% of them singletons. The sequenced sample was PBMCs, obtained from a glioma patient whose treatment included an IDH1 peptide vaccine. These receptors all stem from a man aged 25 to 45 with glioma.

This chain links TRBV18 with TRBJ1-5, with 7 bases aligning to TRBD1. CDR1 and CDR2 (germline): KGHSH, LQKENI. The CDR3 length is 16 residues. The J segment lost 0 bases and the V segment lost 4 bases, leaving 6 bases of the junction unmatched. The DNA of the CDR3 is TGTGCCAGCTCACAACGGACAGGTTATAGCAATCAGCCCCAGCATTTT. It translates to CASSQRTGYSNQPQHF.

The rearrangement uses TRBV7-9 and TRBJ1-3; 10 nucleotides line up with TRBD1. V trimming: 5 bases; J trimming: 4 bases; junction bases outside the gene matches: 8. Germline V gene lookup returns CDR1 SEHNR and CDR2 FQNEAQ (reference sequence). The CDR3 is made up of 16 amino acids. The CDR3 DNA is TGTGCCAGCAGCGTAGGGGACAGGGGTTACGGAAACACCATATATTTT. As protein: CASSVGDRGYGNTIYF. Filled out from reference TRBV7-9 and TRBJ1-3, the complete variable domain reads DTGVSQNPRHKITKRGQNVTFRCDPISEHNRLYWYRQTLGQGPEFLTYFQNEAQLEKSRLLSDRFSAERPKGSFSTLEIQRTEQGDSAMYLCASSVGDRGYGNTIYFGEGSWLTVV.

The chain uses TRBV5-4 and TRBJ1-1, with a possible D match to TRBD1 (6 bases). Per germline, CDR1 SGHNT and CDR2 YYREEE (reference sequence). V was clipped by 1 base and J by 2 bases, with 12 bases between them. There are 15 residues in the CDR3. The CDR3 region has the DNA TGTGCCAGCAGCTTGAAAACAGGGTATAACACTGAAGCTTTCTTT. This encodes CASSLKTGYNTEAFF. The full variable domain, rest sourced from reference TRBV5-4 and TRBJ1-1, is ETGVTQSPTHLIKTRGQQVTLRCSSQSGHNTVSWYQQALGQGPQFIFQYYREEENGRGNFPPRFSGLQFPNYSSELNVNALELDDSALYLCASSLKTGYNTEAFFGQGTRLTVV.

This clone was picked up one time. This chain connects TRBV7-2 to TRBJ2-3; D not certain. Germline V gene sequence: CDR1 SGHTA, CDR2 FQGNSA. The CDR3 runs 15 residues. The ends were cut back, 2 bases at V and 2 bases at J, with 11 bases in the middle. CDR3 nucleotides: TGTGCCAGCAGCTTACAAAGCCACCTCACAGATACGCAGTATTTT. As protein: CASSLQSHLTDTQYF.

V gene TRBV28 combines with J gene TRBJ1-2; 7 bases match TRBD1. Germline CDR1 reads MDHEN; CDR2 reads SYDVKM. V gave up 4 bases and J gave up 8 bases; unmatched junction bases: 16. The CDR3 runs to 16 residues. The CDR3 protein is CASSYPRQGLTRGYTF. The CDR3 DNA is TGTGCCAGCAGTTACCCCCGACAGGGCTTGACTAGGGGCTACACCTTC.

The rearrangement joins TRBV10-3 to TRBJ2-5; D unclear. The CDR3 runs to 15 residues. Trimming removed 0 bases at V and 7 bases at J, with 15 bases between. Germline assignment: CDR1 ENHRY and CDR2 SYGVKD. As DNA, the CDR3 is TGTGCCATCAGTGAGTCGCGCGGTCCGCGCGTGACCCAGTACTTC. Its translation: CAISESRGPRVTQYF.

This chain joins TRBV11-2 and TRBJ2-1, with D uncertain. Germline assignment: CDR1 SGHAT and CDR2 FQNNGV. V lost 3 bases and J 2 bases, leaving 2 bases between the germline ends. This CDR3 region has 12 residues. The CDR3 DNA reads TGTGCCAGCAGCTTTCCCTACAATGAGCAGTTCTTC. Translating gives CASSFPYNEQFF.

V usage is TRBV30 and J usage is TRBJ2-7; D might be TRBD2 (6 bases). V lost 4 bases, J lost 3 bases, and 13 bases lay in between. This CDR3 spans 13 amino acids. CDR1 and CDR2 from the germline V gene are GTSNPN and SVGIG (reference sequence). The DNA of the CDR3 is TGTGCCTGGAACTCACGGGGGAGCTACGAGCAGTACTTC. Protein product: CAWNSRGSYEQYF.

The chain employs TRBV6-6 and TRBJ2-7, with a tentative D call TRBD1 (6 bases). This CDR3 has 13 residues. V was clipped by 3 bases and J by 3 bases, with 9 bases between them. Germline CDR1 MNHNY, CDR2 SVGAGI (reference sequence). CDR3 sequence (DNA): TGTGCCAGCAGTTATCAGGGGTTCTACGAGCAGTACTTC. Protein product: CASSYQGFYEQYF.

The J gene is TRBJ2-7, the V gene TRBV28; the match to TRBD2 covers 8 bases. Germline-derived CDR1 and CDR2 are MDHEN and SYDVKM. V lost 6 bases to trimming and J lost 0 bases; unmatched junction nucleotides: 16. This CDR3 comprises 18 residues. CDR3 nucleotide sequence: TGTGCCAGCAGCCATACCCTGTTTAGCGGGGAGTCCTCCTACGAGCAGTACTTC. This gives the protein CASSHTLFSGESSYEQYF.

This sequence joins TRBV9 and TRBJ1-3; a possible D gene is TRBD1 (5 bases). The CDR3 has 15 residues. Per germline, CDR1 SGDLS and CDR2 YYNGEE. Trimming cost V 4 bases and J 2 bases, with 13 bases left between them. The CDR3 bases are TGTGCCAGCAGCTTTACCGGGACGACTGGAAACACCATATATTTT. Translation: CASSFTGTTGNTIYF.

CDR3: CASSARTGRYEQYF. CDR3 nucleotides: TGTGCCAGCAGCGCAAGGACAGGGAGGTACGAGCAGTACTTC. This chain links TRBV5-4 with TRBJ2-7, with TRBD1 matching 8 bases. V shed 4 bases, J shed 4 bases, and the junction held 7 bases outside the gene matches. Germline CDR1 reads SGHNT; CDR2 reads YYREEE (reference sequence). The CDR3 extends over 14 amino acids.

V is TRBV7-8 and J is TRBJ2-1; 10 bases align to TRBD2. This CDR3 spans 15 amino acids. The germline V gene encodes CDR1 SGHVS and CDR2 FQNEAQ. J lost 8 bases, V lost 5 bases, and 9 bases had no gene match. CDR3: CASSRSGRAKDEQFF. CDR3 in DNA: TGTGCCAGCAGCCGCAGCGGGAGGGCCAAGGATGAGCAGTTCTTC.

This chain joins TRBV9 and TRBJ2-1, with a weak D call TRBD2 (5 bases). CDR1 and CDR2 (germline): SGDLS, YYNGEE. Trimming left V 1 base short and J 6 bases short, with 11 bases between. There are 14 residues in the CDR3. The CDR3 nucleotides read TGTGCCAGCAGCGTAAGGTGGGAGCTCAATGAGCAGTTCTTC. Protein sequence: CASSVRWELNEQFF.

This clone was seen a few times. This chain uses TRBV29-1 with TRBJ1-4, with D perhaps TRBD1 (5 bases). The germline gives CDR1 SQVTM, CDR2 ANQGSEA. V shed 4 bases and J shed 8 bases, with 17 bases lying between them. There are 14 residues in the CDR3. Written as DNA, the CDR3 is TGCAGCGTTGGGGGCCCGGGTAGTAACGAAAAACTGTTTTTT. This encodes CSVGGPGSNEKLFF.

The chain links TRBV18 to TRBJ2-3; tentatively, D is TRBD1 or TRBD2 (5 bases each). The ends were cut back, 0 bases at V and 0 bases at J, with 16 bases in the middle. The V gene's germline CDR1 is KGHSH and CDR2 LQKENI. The CDR3 sequence is 18 residues long. CDR3 DNA sequence: TGTGCCAGCTCACCACCTTCATGGGGACCCAGGAGCACAGATACGCAGTATTTT. Translation gives CASSPPSWGPRSTDTQYF.

This sequence joins TRBV6-5 and TRBJ2-2; D unresolved. V lost 2 bases to trimming and J lost 0 bases, with 10 bases between them. Germline CDR1 is MNHEY and CDR2 is SVGAGI. The CDR3 is 16 amino acids. This chain's CDR3 is CASSYKQFANTGELFF. The CDR3 bases are TGTGCCAGCAGTTACAAACAGTTCGCGAACACCGGGGAGCTGTTTTTT.

The rearrangement uses TRBV4-2 and TRBJ2-1; possibly TRBD1 or TRBD2 for D (5 bases each). This CDR3 spans 13 amino acids. V gave up 6 bases and J gave up 4 bases, with 10 bases separating them. Germline V gene data show CDR1 as LGHNA and CDR2 as YNFKEQ. The CDR3 is CASRGDVYNEQFF. For the CDR3, the DNA is TGTGCCAGCAGAGGGGACGTATACAATGAGCAGTTCTTC.

This clone was observed once. This chain joins TRBV4-2 and TRBJ2-5; 10 positions agree with TRBD2. This CDR3 spans 17 amino acids. In germline, CDR1 is LGHNA, CDR2 YNFKEQ. V lost 3 bases, J lost 4 bases, and 11 bases stayed unmatched. CDR3 protein: CASSQDRTSGGGETQYF. CDR3 DNA sequence: TGTGCCAGCAGCCAGGACCGGACTAGCGGTGGAGGAGAGACCCAGTACTTC.

The CDR3 nucleotides are TGTGCCAGCAGGACAGGGGGTTTCCAATCAATATTGCAGCCCCAGCATTTT. Residues: CASRTGGFQSILQPQHF. The chain combines TRBV28 with TRBJ1-5; TRBD1 matches at 9 bases. This CDR3 is 17 amino acids long. From germline, CDR1 is MDHEN and CDR2 SYDVKM. The V and J ends lost 6 bases and 7 bases, in that order; junction bases with no gene match: 16.

The chain couples TRBV5-1 to TRBJ2-3; no clear D. CDR3 size: 14 residues. V lost 4 bases, J lost 1 base, and 10 bases lay in between. Germline V gene sequence: CDR1 SGHRS, CDR2 YFSETQ. DNA for the CDR3: TGCGCCAGCAGCCTCTTTCGGGGCACAGATACGCAGTATTTT. It is translated as CASSLFRGTDTQYF.

The rearrangement joins TRBV7-6 to TRBJ1-2, with D perhaps matching TRBD1 (5 bases). CDR3 length: 15 amino acids. The V end lost 0 bases, the J end lost 8 bases, and 16 bases lay between the germline ends. CDR1 SGHVS and CDR2 FNYEAQ come from the germline V gene. CDR3 region: CASSLASGISGGYTF. The CDR3 nucleotides read TGTGCCAGCAGCTTAGCTTCAGGGATTTCTGGCGGCTACACCTTC.

This sequence joins TRBV11-2 and TRBJ1-5; TRBD1 aligns across 8 bases. J gave up 2 bases and V 5 bases, and 5 bases lay outside the gene matches. Germline assignment: CDR1 SGHAT and CDR2 FQNNGV. The CDR3 contains 15 residues. The DNA for the CDR3 is TGTGCCAGCAGCCGCGGACAGGGAGGCAATCAGCCCCAGCATTTT. Its protein product is CASSRGQGGNQPQHF. Supplemented by reference TRBV11-2 and TRBJ1-5, the full variable domain reads EAGVAQSPRYKIIEKRQSVAFWCNPISGHATLYWYQQILGQGPKLLIQFQNNGVVDDSQLPKDRFSAERLKGVDSTLKIQPAKLEDSAVYLCASSRGQGGNQPQHFGDGTRLSIL.

The genes are TRBV19 and TRBJ2-1; TRBD2 matches 7 bases. The CDR3 consists of 14 residues. Trimming at V came to 2 bases and at J to 9 bases, leaving 7 bases not matched to a gene. Per germline, CDR1 LNHDA and CDR2 SQIVND (reference sequence). Here the CDR3 reads CASSIQRDISEQFF. The CDR3 DNA is TGTGCCAGTAGTATACAGCGGGATATAAGTGAGCAGTTCTTC. Based on the CDR3 plus reference TRBV19 and TRBJ2-1, the full variable domain is DGGITQSPKYLFRKEGQNVTLSCEQNLNHDAMYWYRQDPGQGLRLIYYSQIVNDFQKGDIAEGYSVSREKKESFPLTVTSAQKNPTAFYLCASSIQRDISEQFFGPGTRLTVL.

V gene TRBV4-1 combines with J gene TRBJ2-6; 7 nucleotides line up with TRBD2. There are 15 residues in the CDR3. Germline V gives CDR1 MGHRA, CDR2 YSYEKL. V was clipped by 4 bases and J by 4 bases; unmatched bases: 4. CDR3 DNA sequence: TGCGCCAGCAGCCGGGGGGGTGGAGGGGCCAACGTCCTGACTTTC. Protein sequence: CASSRGGGGANVLTF.

The chain carries TRBV10-2 and TRBJ2-1; the match to TRBD2 covers 11 bases. V gave up 6 bases and J gave up 9 bases; unmatched junction bases: 7. The CDR3 extends over 14 amino acids. Germline V CDR1 and CDR2: WSHSY, SAAADI. The CDR3 nucleotides read TGCGCCAGCAGACTAGCGGGAGATTACGGTGAGCAGTTCTTC. Encoded protein: CASRLAGDYGEQFF.

The rearrangement joins TRBV11-2 to TRBJ2-3, with a possible D match to TRBD2 (6 bases). V gave up 1 base and J gave up 6 bases, with 11 bases separating them. The CDR3 runs to 14 residues. Per germline, CDR1 SGHAT and CDR2 FQNNGV. This chain's CDR3 is CASSLGVLADTQYF. CDR3 coding DNA: TGTGCCAGCAGCTTAGGAGTGCTAGCGGATACGCAGTATTTT. Based on the CDR3 plus reference TRBV11-2 and TRBJ2-3, the full variable domain is EAGVAQSPRYKIIEKRQSVAFWCNPISGHATLYWYQQILGQGPKLLIQFQNNGVVDDSQLPKDRFSAERLKGVDSTLKIQPAKLEDSAVYLCASSLGVLADTQYFGPGTRLTVL.

This clone was observed a few times. The V and J genes are TRBV18 and TRBJ1-1; D is uncertain. Germline lookup yields CDR1 KGHSH and CDR2 LQKENI. This CDR3 comprises 16 residues. V was cut by 5 bases and J by 0 bases, with 16 bases left in between. CDR3 sequence (DNA): TGTGCCAGCTCAATGCAAGGGCTTTACATGAACACTGAAGCTTTCTTT. This codes for CASSMQGLYMNTEAFF.

The V and J genes are TRBV18 and TRBJ1-2; D may be TRBD1 (5 bases). The V gene's germline CDR1 is KGHSH and CDR2 LQKENI. This CDR3 comprises 16 residues. V shed 5 bases and J shed 4 bases, with 20 bases lying between them. CDR3 nucleotide sequence: TGTGCCAGCTCAACCAGCGGAGGGGATAGCAGCTATGGCTACACCTTC. This gives the protein CASSTSGGDSSYGYTF.

The CDR3 sequence is CASSQSGRSYEQYF. CDR3 nucleotide sequence: TGTGCCAGCAGCCAAAGCGGGAGGAGCTACGAGCAGTACTTC. This chain joins TRBV27 and TRBJ2-7, with 9 bases that match TRBD2. After removal of 6 bases from V and 3 bases from J, the junction contained 6 bases not matched to a gene. Germline V gene data show CDR1 as MNHEY and CDR2 as SMNVEV (reference sequence). The CDR3 sequence is 14 residues long.